This TCR beta chain stems from a study of blood T cell repertoires in COVID-19. On the study more broadly: Samples representing acute and convalescent COVID-19 were sourced from the United States, Italy and Spain.

CDR3 length: 15 amino acids. This study enrolled people aged about 18 to 95 from under 25 US geographic areas. Cohort assignment relied on participant-reported clinical history. In the original workflow: The authors estimated nucleated cell counts from reference gene primer amplification. Using immunoSEQ multiplex PCR, the repertoire was profiled, and TCRdb retains in-frame clones only, with some absent. The D gene and trimming were derived from the DNA, and the V and J assignments and clone size from that table. The table shows about 250,000 clones, with 70% to 90% occurring only once. The material sequenced was PBMCs or T cells enriched from blood (not recorded which). This receptor was obtained from a woman between 50 and 59 years old with acute COVID-19. The chain is built from TRBV21-1 and TRBJ1-2; whether TRBD1, the table's D call, matches the DNA was not checked. TRBV21-1 is labeled a pseudogene. The CDR3 sequence is CATGLGTGNDYGYTF. DNA of the CDR3: TGTGCCACCGGCCTCGGGACAGGGAATGACTATGGCTACACCTTC.